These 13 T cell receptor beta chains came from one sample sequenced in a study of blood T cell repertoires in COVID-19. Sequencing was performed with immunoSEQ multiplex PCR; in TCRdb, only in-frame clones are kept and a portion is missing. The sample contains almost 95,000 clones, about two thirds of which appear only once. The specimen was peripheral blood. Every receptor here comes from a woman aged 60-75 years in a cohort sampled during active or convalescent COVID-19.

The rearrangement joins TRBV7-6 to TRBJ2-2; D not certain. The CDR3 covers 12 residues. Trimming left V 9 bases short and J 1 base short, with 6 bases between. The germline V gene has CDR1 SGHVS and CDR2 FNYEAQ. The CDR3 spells CASSLNTGELFF. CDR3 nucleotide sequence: TGTGCCAGTAGTCTGAACACCGGGGAGCTGTTTTTT. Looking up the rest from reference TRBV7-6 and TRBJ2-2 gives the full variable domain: GAGVSQSPRYKVTKRGQDVALRCDPISGHVSLYWYRQALGQGPEFLTYFNYEAQQDKSGLPNDRFSAERPEGSISTLTIQRTEQRDSAMYRCASSLNTGELFFGEGSRLTVL.

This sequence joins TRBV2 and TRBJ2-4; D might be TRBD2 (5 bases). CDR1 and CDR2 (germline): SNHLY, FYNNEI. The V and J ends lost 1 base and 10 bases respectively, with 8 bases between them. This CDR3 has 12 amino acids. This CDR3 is CASSEVPGIQYF. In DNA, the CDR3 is TGTGCCAGCAGTGAAGTACCGGGGATTCAGTACTTC.

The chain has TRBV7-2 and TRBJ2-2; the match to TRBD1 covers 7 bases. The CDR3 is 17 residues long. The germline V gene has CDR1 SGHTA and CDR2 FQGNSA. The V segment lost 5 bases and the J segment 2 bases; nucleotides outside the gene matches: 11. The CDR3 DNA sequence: TGTGCCAGCAGCCCATTTGCCGGGACAGTCAACACCGGGGAGCTGTTTTTT. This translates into CASSPFAGTVNTGELFF.

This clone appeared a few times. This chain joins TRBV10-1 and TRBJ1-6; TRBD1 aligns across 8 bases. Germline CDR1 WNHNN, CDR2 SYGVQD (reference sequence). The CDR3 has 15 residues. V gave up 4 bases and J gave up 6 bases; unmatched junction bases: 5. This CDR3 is CASSADRAINSPLHF. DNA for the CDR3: TGCGCCAGCAGTGCGGACAGGGCGATTAATTCACCCCTCCACTTT.

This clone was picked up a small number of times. CDR3 nucleotides: TGTGCCAGCAGTTCCTTTGCGGGGGTGGGAGGGCCTCAGTACTTC. Residues: CASSSFAGVGGPQYF. The chain recombines TRBV6-5 with TRBJ2-4; TRBD2 agrees at 7 bases. This CDR3 contains 15 residues. The J segment lost 12 bases and the V segment lost 4 bases, leaving 15 bases of the junction unmatched. Germline values: CDR1 MNHEY, CDR2 SVGAGI.

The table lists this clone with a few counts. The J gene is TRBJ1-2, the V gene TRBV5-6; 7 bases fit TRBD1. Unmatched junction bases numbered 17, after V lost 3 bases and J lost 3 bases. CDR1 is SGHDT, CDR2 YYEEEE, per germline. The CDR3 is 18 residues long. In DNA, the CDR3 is TGTGCCAGCAGCTACCTCATATTGACAGGGAAGGGGTACTATGGCTACACCTTC. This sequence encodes CASSYLILTGKGYYGYTF.

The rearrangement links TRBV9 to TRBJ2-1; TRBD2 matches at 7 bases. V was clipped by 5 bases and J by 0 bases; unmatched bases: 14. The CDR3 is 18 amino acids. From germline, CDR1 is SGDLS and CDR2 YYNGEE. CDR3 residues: CASSPGRLPTYSYNEQFF. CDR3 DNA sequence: TGTGCCAGCAGTCCCGGGAGGCTACCAACATACTCCTACAATGAGCAGTTCTTC.

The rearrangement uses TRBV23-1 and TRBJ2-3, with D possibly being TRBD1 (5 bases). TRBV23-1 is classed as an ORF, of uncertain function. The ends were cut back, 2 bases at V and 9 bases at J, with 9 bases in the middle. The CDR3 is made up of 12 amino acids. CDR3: CASSQTGETQYF. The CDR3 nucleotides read TGCGCCAGCAGTCAAACAGGAGAAACGCAGTATTTT.

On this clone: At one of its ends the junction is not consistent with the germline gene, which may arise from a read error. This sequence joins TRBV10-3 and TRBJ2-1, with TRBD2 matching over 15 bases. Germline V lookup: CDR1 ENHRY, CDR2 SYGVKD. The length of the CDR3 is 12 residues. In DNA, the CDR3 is TGTGCCATCCGGACTAGCGGGGGGGCATGTATCTTC. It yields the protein CAIRTSGGACIF.

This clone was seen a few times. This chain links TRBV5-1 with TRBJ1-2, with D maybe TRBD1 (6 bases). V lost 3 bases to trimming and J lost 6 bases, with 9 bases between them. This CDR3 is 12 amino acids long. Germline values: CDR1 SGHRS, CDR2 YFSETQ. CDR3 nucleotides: TGCGCCAGCAGCTCCAGACAGGATGGCTACACCTTC. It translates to CASSSRQDGYTF.

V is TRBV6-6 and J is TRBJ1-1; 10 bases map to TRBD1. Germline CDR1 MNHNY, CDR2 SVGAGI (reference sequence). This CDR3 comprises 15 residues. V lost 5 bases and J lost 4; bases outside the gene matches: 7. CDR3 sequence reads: CASSDRDRGLTEAFF. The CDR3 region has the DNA TGTGCCAGCAGTGACCGGGACAGGGGTCTCACTGAAGCTTTCTTT.

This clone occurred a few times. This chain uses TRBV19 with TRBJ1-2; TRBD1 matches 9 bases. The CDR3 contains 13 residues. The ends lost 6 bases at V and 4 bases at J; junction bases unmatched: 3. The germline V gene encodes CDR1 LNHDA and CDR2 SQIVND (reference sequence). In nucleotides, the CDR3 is TGTGCCAGTAGGACAGGGGGGGGCTATGGCTACACCTTC. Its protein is CASRTGGGYGYTF.

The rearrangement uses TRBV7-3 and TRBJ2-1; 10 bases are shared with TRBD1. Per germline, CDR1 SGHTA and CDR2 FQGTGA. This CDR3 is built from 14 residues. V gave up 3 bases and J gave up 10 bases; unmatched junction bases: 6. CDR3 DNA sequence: TGTGCCAGCAGCTTGGGACAGGGGTTACGGGAGCAGTTCTTC. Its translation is CASSLGQGLREQFF.